This is a list of T cell receptor beta chains from one sample in a study of T-cell reconstitution after alpha-beta-depleted transplantation in children. TCRdb itself ran the PCR reads through MiXCR, one entry per CDR3 protein. Altogether approximately 980,000 distinct CDR3 sequences are present, around 30% being singletons, with the ten largest covering roughly 31%. Specimen: PBMCs, mostly from graft donor cells, collected 360 days after TCRalphabeta/CD19-depleted stem cell transplant. These receptor sequences come from a boy in the first two years of life who had a stem cell transplant for SCID, so the T cells may come from the graft donor. CDR3s include the opening cysteine and the closing phenylalanine or tryptophan. D genes are given only for firm matches. Clone size, where shown, is once, few, many, or a class for clones that have expanded.

TRBV6-2/TRBV6-3,TRBJ2-5,few,17,-,CASSYRQYPGHQETQYF,TGTGCCAGCAGTTACCGGCAGTATCCGGGCCACCAAGAGACCCAGTACTTC
TRBV4-3,TRBJ2-3,-,15,-,CASSHEQARTDTQYF,TGCGCCAGCAGCCACGAACAGGCCCGCACAGATACGCAGTATTTT
TRBV7-8,TRBJ1-5,-,16,-,CASSLEGLGSNQPQHF,TGTGCCAGCAGCTTGGAGGGGCTCGGGAGCAATCAGCCCCAGCATTTT
TRBV12-3/TRBV12-4,TRBJ1-2,-,14,-,CASSLTGLDYGYTF,TGTGCCAGCAGTCTTACAGGGTTGGACTATGGCTACACCTTC
TRBV7-8,TRBJ2-3,many,15,TRBD1,CASSPRDRLTDTQYF,TGTGCCAGCAGCCCGAGGGACAGGTTAACTGATACGCAGTATTTT
TRBV20-1,TRBJ2-1,-,16,TRBD2,CSARLAGVASYNEQFF,TGCAGTGCTCGGCTAGCGGGGGTCGCCTCCTACAATGAGCAGTTCTTC
TRBV18,TRBJ2-7,-,16,-,CASSPWRAERFYEQYF,TGTGCCAGCTCACCATGGAGGGCGGAGCGGTTCTACGAGCAGTACTTC
TRBV5-6,TRBJ2-1,-,14,-,CASSLRAAYNEQFF,TGTGCCAGCAGCTTACGAGCGGCGTACAATGAGCAGTTCTTC
TRBV5-1,TRBJ2-2,few,16,-,CASSLRKGLNTGELFF,TGCGCCAGCAGCCTTCGGAAGGGGTTGAACACCGGGGAGCTGTTTTTT
TRBV12-3/TRBV12-4,TRBJ2-5,many,15,-,CASSGSGLGQETQYF,TGTGCCAGCAGTGGGTCAGGGTTGGGCCAAGAGACCCAGTACTTC
TRBV7-9,TRBJ1-1,-,15,TRBD1,CASSFNPGGSTEAFF,TGTGCCAGCAGCTTCAACCCAGGGGGAAGCACTGAAGCTTTCTTT
TRBV6-1,TRBJ2-1,-,16,TRBD1,CASSASGTGWRNEQFF,TGTGCCAGCAGTGCCTCCGGGACAGGGTGGAGAAATGAGCAGTTCTTC
TRBV4-2,TRBJ1-1,few,16,-,CASSREGPEVNTEAFF,TGTGCCAGCAGCCGGGAAGGGCCAGAAGTGAACACTGAAGCTTTCTTT
TRBV20-1,TRBJ1-1,many,15,-,CSARDRGGYNTEAFF,TGCAGTGCTAGAGATCGGGGAGGGTATAACACTGAAGCTTTCTTT
TRBV27,TRBJ1-4,-,14,-,CASSLLSGKEKLFF,TGTGCCAGCAGTTTATTATCAGGGAAGGAAAAACTGTTTTTT
TRBV6-1,TRBJ2-1,-,15,-,CASSGMDRGGNEQFF,TGTGCCAGCAGTGGCATGGACAGAGGGGGGAATGAGCAGTTCTTC
TRBV6-1,TRBJ2-5,few,14,TRBD1,CASSGQGHRETQYF,TGTGCCAGCAGTGGACAGGGTCATCGGGAGACCCAGTACTTC
TRBV20-1,TRBJ1-2,few,12,-,CSVQRQVYGYTF,TGCAGTGTTCAACGACAGGTCTATGGCTACACCTTC
TRBV20-1,TRBJ2-3,-,10,-,CSSGSDTQYF,TGCAGTTCCGGTTCAGATACGCAGTATTTT
TRBV24-1,TRBJ2-5,-,17,TRBD2,CATSDYGRGRIGETQYF,TGTGCCACCAGTGATTATGGGCGGGGGAGGATCGGGGAGACCCAGTACTTC
TRBV29-1,TRBJ1-5,-,12,-,CSARNSNQPQHF,TGCAGCGCCCGCAATAGCAATCAGCCCCAGCATTTT
TRBV6-5,TRBJ2-4,-,15,-,CASSWRGLAKNIQYF,TGTGCCAGCAGTTGGAGGGGCCTAGCCAAAAACATTCAGTACTTC
TRBV7-8,TRBJ2-7,-,14,-,CASSLGTVTAEQYF,TGTGCCAGCAGCTTAGGGACAGTTACGGCCGAGCAGTACTTC
TRBV24-1,TRBJ2-1,many,11,-,CATSDHNEQFF,TGTGCCACCAGTGATCACAATGAGCAGTTCTTC
TRBV11-2,TRBJ2-5,-,15,TRBD2,CASSHSGGAQETQYF,TGTGCCAGCAGTCATAGCGGGGGCGCACAAGAGACCCAGTACTTC
TRBV7-3,TRBJ2-1,-,15,-,CASSPNGHGDNEQFF,TGTGCCAGCAGCCCAAATGGACACGGGGACAATGAGCAGTTCTTC
TRBV2,TRBJ1-5,-,13,-,CATGARAYQPQHF,TGTGCCACCGGGGCCCGGGCATATCAGCCCCAGCATTTT
TRBV5-1,TRBJ2-1,few,16,-,CASSLAEGTADNEQFF,TGCGCCAGCAGCTTGGCCGAAGGTACAGCTGACAATGAGCAGTTCTTC
TRBV29-1,TRBJ2-7,-,15,TRBD1,CSVEGRDRGESEQYF,TGCAGCGTTGAAGGCCGGGACAGGGGCGAATCCGAGCAGTACTTC
TRBV15,TRBJ1-5,few,14,-,CATSADRTDQPQHF,TGTGCCACCAGCGCCGACAGGACGGATCAGCCCCAGCATTTT
TRBV20-1,TRBJ1-1,-,14,-,CSASQRQLGTEAFF,TGCAGTGCGAGCCAGAGGCAGCTTGGCACTGAAGCTTTCTTT
TRBV6-5,TRBJ2-1,-,15,-,CASSFDSDPYNEQFF,TGTGCCAGCAGTTTTGACAGTGATCCCTACAATGAGCAGTTCTTC
TRBV11-2,TRBJ1-3,few,13,-,CASSWGGQNTIYF,TGTGCCAGCAGCTGGGGGGGCCAAAACACCATATATTTT
TRBV27,TRBJ1-6,-,16,-,CASSLRGEPYNSPLHF,TGTGCCAGCAGTTTGCGGGGGGAACCGTATAATTCACCCCTCCACTTT
TRBV10-3,TRBJ1-1,few,14,-,CAISDQARNTEAFF,TGTGCCATCAGTGATCAAGCAAGAAACACTGAAGCTTTCTTT
TRBV7-8,TRBJ2-1,few,16,TRBD1,CASSLLGQASYNEQFF,TGTGCCAGCAGCTTACTGGGACAGGCGTCCTACAATGAGCAGTTCTTC
TRBV5-1,TRBJ2-6,-,15,-,CASSPYRDGANVLTF,TGCGCCAGCAGCCCTTACCGCGATGGGGCCAACGTCCTGACTTTC
TRBV12-3/TRBV12-4,TRBJ2-7,-,14,TRBD2,CASSGRGTTYEQYF,TGTGCCAGCAGCGGGAGGGGGACAACTTACGAGCAGTACTTC
TRBV6-2/TRBV6-3,TRBJ1-4,-,17,-,CASSGRTDSATNEKLFF,TGTGCCAGCAGTGGGAGGACCGACTCAGCAACTAATGAAAAACTGTTTTTT
TRBV6-5,TRBJ2-7,few,15,-,CASSYSRDGSYEQYF,TGTGCCAGCAGTTACTCGCGGGACGGCTCCTACGAGCAGTACTTC
TRBV25-1,TRBJ2-1,-,14,-,CASSESVGYNEQFF,TGTGCCAGCAGTGAATCGGTGGGATACAATGAGCAGTTCTTC
TRBV12-3/TRBV12-4,TRBJ1-1,few,16,TRBD1,CASSRPGTGVDTEAFF,TGTGCCAGCAGTCGTCCCGGGACAGGGGTTGACACTGAAGCTTTCTTT
TRBV5-1,TRBJ2-5,-,15,TRBD1,CASSLAGQLQETQYF,TGCGCCAGCAGCTTGGCGGGACAGCTACAAGAGACCCAGTACTTC
TRBV24-1,TRBJ1-1,-,14,TRBD1,CAAGGTGGLTEAFF,TGTGCCGCCGGGGGGACAGGGGGTCTCACTGAAGCTTTCTTT
TRBV27,TRBJ2-1,few,20,TRBD2,CASSLKGFSTLAGGDNEQFF,TGTGCCAGCAGTTTGAAGGGGTTCTCTACCCTAGCGGGGGGCGACAATGAGCAGTTCTTC
TRBV4-3,TRBJ2-3,many,15,TRBD2,CASSQIAGSTDTQYF,TGCGCCAGCAGCCAGATAGCGGGGAGCACAGATACGCAGTATTTT
TRBV20-1,TRBJ2-5,-,13,-,CSARLTSLETQYF,TGCAGTGCTAGGTTGACTAGTCTGGAGACCCAGTACTTC
TRBV7-9,TRBJ1-1,-,14,-,CASSLVGDHWEAFF,TGTGCCAGCAGCTTAGTTGGGGATCATTGGGAAGCTTTCTTT
TRBV5-1,TRBJ2-3,-,14,-,CASSPPEPRDTQYF,TGCGCCAGCTCTCCTCCAGAGCCCAGGGATACGCAGTATTTT
TRBV6-2/TRBV6-3,TRBJ1-5,few,14,-,CASSPPFGGQPQHF,TGTGCCAGCAGCCCCCCGTTCGGGGGTCAGCCCCAGCATTTT
TRBV3-1,TRBJ1-1,-,14,-,CASSQDRTGTEAFF,TGTGCCAGCAGCCAGGACAGAACAGGGACTGAAGCTTTCTTT
TRBV30,TRBJ2-1,-,17,-,CAWSGSTGPSSYNEQFF,TGTGCCTGGAGTGGAAGTACGGGACCCAGCTCCTACAATGAGCAGTTCTTC
TRBV18,TRBJ2-1,-,13,TRBD2,CASSPFGLAAPFF,TGTGCCAGCTCACCATTCGGGCTAGCGGCCCCGTTCTTC
TRBV6-1,TRBJ2-7,few,15,TRBD2,CASSTLAGGSYEQYF,TGTGCCAGCAGTACACTAGCGGGGGGGTCCTACGAGCAGTACTTC
TRBV6-1,TRBJ2-7,few,14,-,CASSLTGATYEQYF,TGTGCCAGCAGTCTGACAGGTGCCACCTACGAGCAGTACTTC